Following are 23 T cell receptor beta chains from one sample sequenced in a study of shared clonotypes between healthy human individuals. Clones were sequenced by immunoSEQ multiplex PCR, and TCRdb holds only the in-frame ones, with some missing. Counted here are around 2.5 million clones, roughly 93% occurring once; the ten biggest clones make up about 0.39%. The source material was naive CD4+ T cells from PBMCs. Subset defined: CD45RA+ positively selected. The receptors come from a young man in good health. Some clones in this sample may be carry-over from other donors' samples.

The gene calls are TRBV5-1 and TRBJ2-3; the match to TRBD2 covers 10 bases. Germline V gene data show CDR1 as SGHRS and CDR2 as YFSETQ. This CDR3 has 17 residues. The trim removed 5 bases at V and 1 base at J, leaving 10 bases unmatched. For the CDR3, the DNA is TGCGCCAGCAGGTATCTAGCGGGAGCGGTCGGCACAGATACGCAGTATTTT. Translation gives CASRYLAGAVGTDTQYF.

To note about this clone: This specimen includes other DNA sequences encoding the same CDR3. The J gene is TRBJ2-3, the V gene TRBV5-1; D call uncertain. This CDR3 comprises 15 residues. V lost 0 bases to trimming and J lost 3 bases, with 11 bases between them. Germline V CDR1 and CDR2: SGHRS, YFSETQ. CDR3 DNA: TGCGCCAGCAGCTTGGGAAGGCCAAGGACAGATACGCAGTATTTT. This translates into CASSLGRPRTDTQYF. Full variable domain (rest looked up from reference TRBV5-1 and TRBJ2-3): KAGVTQTPRYLIKTRGQQVTLSCSPISGHRSVSWYQQTPGQGLQFLFEYFSETQRNKGNFPGRFSGRQFSNSRSEMNVSTLELGDSALYLCASSLGRPRTDTQYFGPGTRLTVL.

The chain combines TRBV10-1 with TRBJ2-7; D is undetermined. V lost 0 bases, J lost 3 bases, and 6 bases lay in between. Germline CDR1 and CDR2: WNHNN and SYGVQD (reference sequence). CDR3 length: 13 amino acids. The chain's CDR3 is CASSESHFYEQYF. In DNA, the CDR3 is TGCGCCAGCAGTGAGTCTCACTTCTACGAGCAGTACTTC.

This clone was seen a single time. The J gene is TRBJ2-3, the V gene TRBV7-3; 7 bases agree with TRBD2. This CDR3 is built from 15 residues. Unmatched junction bases numbered 9, after V lost 6 bases and J lost 3 bases. The germline gives CDR1 SGHTA, CDR2 FQGTGA. CDR3 loop: CASSSSGTITDTQYF. CDR3 coding DNA: TGTGCCAGCAGTTCCTCCGGGACTATTACAGATACGCAGTATTTT.

Remarks on this clone: At the DNA level, this CDR3 is encoded by other sequences in the same sample as well. DNA for the CDR3: TGTGCCAGCAGCTCAACAGGTTACGGCTACACCTTC. It specifies CASSSTGYGYTF. The genes are TRBV7-3 and TRBJ1-2; D is possibly TRBD1 (5 bases). Germline CDR1 SGHTA, CDR2 FQGTGA. Trimming removed 4 bases at V and 8 bases at J, with 11 bases between. The CDR3 runs to 12 residues.

The chain recombines TRBV2 with TRBJ2-3; unclear D gene. The V end lost 5 bases, the J end lost 3 bases, and 6 bases lay between the germline ends. The CDR3 is 12 residues long. Germline-derived CDR1 and CDR2 are SNHLY and FYNNEI. The CDR3 DNA sequence: TGTGCCAGCAGTAAACTAACAGATACGCAGTATTTT. Protein product: CASSKLTDTQYF.

The chain joins TRBV5-4 to TRBJ1-2, with no clear D. This CDR3 is built from 13 residues. CDR1 SGHNT and CDR2 YYREEE come from the germline V gene (reference sequence). V shed 0 bases and J shed 4 bases, with 7 bases lying between them. The CDR3 bases are TGTGCCAGCAGCTTGGAGGGCGGCTATGGCTACACCTTC. Translation gives CASSLEGGYGYTF.

The J gene is TRBJ2-5, the V gene TRBV19; D might be TRBD2 (6 bases). CDR1 and CDR2 (germline): LNHDA, SQIVND (reference sequence). V lost 2 bases, J lost 4 bases, and 8 bases lay in between. The CDR3 sequence is 13 residues long. This chain's CDR3 is CASSINGGETQYF. CDR3 DNA: TGTGCCAGTAGTATAAACGGGGGAGAGACCCAGTACTTC.

The chain links TRBV6-1 to TRBJ2-1; 13 nucleotides align to TRBD2. Unmatched junction bases numbered 3, after V lost 1 base and J lost 12 bases. The CDR3 runs 14 residues. Germline loops: CDR1 MNHNS, CDR2 SASEGT. The CDR3 bases are TGTGCCAGCAGTGAAGTACTAGCGGGAGGGGGGCAGTTCTTC. It specifies CASSEVLAGGGQFF.

V and J are TRBV6-6 and TRBJ2-7; D not resolved. This CDR3 is built from 15 residues. Germline V CDR1 and CDR2: MNHNY, SVGAGI (reference sequence). Trimming removed 0 bases at V and 1 base at J, with 10 bases between. DNA for the CDR3: TGTGCCAGCAGTTACTCGAGCTGGAGATCCTACGAGCAGTACTTC. This sequence encodes CASSYSSWRSYEQYF.

The V gene is TRBV15, the J gene TRBJ2-7; 12 bases are a match to TRBD1. Germline CDR1 reads LNHNV; CDR2 reads YYDKDF (reference sequence). The length of the CDR3 is 13 residues. J was trimmed by 2 bases and V by 9 bases; bases with no gene match: 2. CDR3 in DNA: TGTGCCACAGGGACAGGGGGCACCTACGAGCAGTACTTC. It yields the protein CATGTGGTYEQYF.

J is TRBJ2-6 and V is TRBV5-4; D uncertain. Germline V CDR1 and CDR2: SGHNT, YYREEE (reference sequence). Trimming took 6 bases from V and 2 from J, leaving 9 bases between them. The CDR3 length is 14 residues. As DNA, the CDR3 is TGTGCCAGCACCTCTGGGGCTGGGGCCAACGTCCTGACTTTC. Its translation: CASTSGAGANVLTF.

The V and J genes are TRBV7-8 and TRBJ2-5; perhaps TRBD2 as D (5 bases). CDR1 is SGHVS, CDR2 FQNEAQ, per germline. Deletions cut 5 bases from V and 2 bases from J, with 9 bases between. The CDR3 is 13 residues long. The CDR3 sequence: CASSVGVQETQYF. The CDR3 DNA reads TGTGCCAGCAGCGTCGGGGTTCAAGAGACCCAGTACTTC.

The chain employs TRBV13 and TRBJ2-7; the D gene could be TRBD1 or TRBD2 (5 bases each). With 4 bases removed from V and 2 bases from J, the gap between germline ends came to 9 bases. The CDR3 is 13 residues long. Germline V gene data show CDR1 as PRHDT and CDR2 as FYEKMQ (reference sequence). In DNA form, the CDR3 reads TGTGCCAGCAGCTGGGGGACGGCCTACGAGCAGTACTTC. Its protein is CASSWGTAYEQYF.

V and J are TRBV28 and TRBJ1-4; tentative D call: TRBD1 (5 bases). V lost 3 bases and J 8 bases, leaving 7 bases between the germline ends. Germline CDR1 and CDR2: MDHEN and SYDVKM. The CDR3 consists of 12 residues. Here the CDR3 DNA reads TGTGCCAGCAGTTTCACAGGAGAAAAACTGTTTTTT. It translates to CASSFTGEKLFF.

The chain carries TRBV11-3 and TRBJ2-1; 11 nucleotides agree with TRBD1. The germline V gene encodes CDR1 SGHNT and CDR2 YENEEA. With V trimmed by 1 base and J by 6 bases, 11 bases remained unmatched. This CDR3 has 18 amino acids. CDR3 protein: CASSLGTGGPSGGNEQFF. As DNA, the CDR3 is TGTGCCAGCAGCTTAGGGACAGGGGGCCCCTCAGGCGGCAATGAGCAGTTCTTC.

In its sample, this clone was seen once. V and J are TRBV7-2 and TRBJ1-1, with a weak D call TRBD1 (5 bases). The CDR3 totals 13 residues. Germline V gene lookup returns CDR1 SGHTA and CDR2 FQGNSA. V was shortened by 6 bases and J by 0 bases, with 8 bases between the two germline ends. CDR3 residues: CASSFRVNTEAFF. The CDR3, as DNA: TGTGCCAGCAGTTTCAGGGTGAACACTGAAGCTTTCTTT. Complete variable domain (other parts from reference TRBV7-2 and TRBJ1-1): GAGVSQSPSNKVTEKGKDVELRCDPISGHTALYWYRQSLGQGLEFLIYFQGNSAPDKSGLPSDRFSAERTGGSVSTLTIQRTQQEDSAVYLCASSFRVNTEAFFGQGTRLTVV.

The rearrangement uses TRBV30 and TRBJ1-5; no clear D. The V gene lost 5 bases and the J gene lost 3 bases, with 11 bases spanning the gap. The CDR3 runs 13 residues. Looked up from germline, CDR1 is GTSNPN and CDR2 is SVGIG (reference sequence). In DNA form, the CDR3 reads TGTGCCTGGTCCCGGGAGTCCAATCAGCCCCAGCATTTT. Translating it yields CAWSRESNQPQHF.

The CDR3 here is CASSPSESRNSYNEQFF. Written as DNA, the CDR3 is TGTGCCAGCAGCCCCTCTGAGAGCCGAAACTCCTACAATGAGCAGTTCTTC. V usage is TRBV11-3 and J usage is TRBJ2-1; D not certain. Trimming pared 5 bases from V and 0 bases from J, leaving 17 bases between. CDR1 is SGHNT and CDR2 is YENEEA in the germline V gene. This CDR3 has 17 residues. The full variable domain, completed using reference TRBV11-3 and TRBJ2-1, is EAGVVQSPRYKIIEKKQPVAFWCNPISGHNTLYWYLQNLGQGPELLIRYENEEAVDDSQLPKDRFSAERLKGVDSTLKIQPAELGDSAVYLCASSPSESRNSYNEQFFGPGTRLTVL.

With respect to this clone: Other DNA sequences in this specimen translate into the identical CDR3. CDR3 DNA sequence: TGTGCCAGCAGCTTAGCGGGAGCGGGGGAGCAGTACTTC. Protein product: CASSLAGAGEQYF. The rearrangement uses TRBV7-9 and TRBJ2-7, with TRBD2 matching over 7 bases. Trimming at V came to 0 bases and at J to 7 bases, leaving 3 bases not matched to a gene. The CDR3 extends over 13 amino acids. Germline CDR1 reads SEHNR; CDR2 reads FQNEAQ (reference sequence).

This chain joins TRBV5-1 and TRBJ2-5; D is undetermined. Germline V gene data show CDR1 as SGHRS and CDR2 as YFSETQ. This CDR3 is 14 amino acids long. V gave up 3 bases and J gave up 4 bases, with 13 bases separating them. The CDR3 is CASSSHGGGETQYF. The CDR3 nucleotides read TGCGCCAGCAGCTCACATGGTGGTGGAGAGACCCAGTACTTC.

The chain uses TRBV7-3 and TRBJ2-1, with 14 bases that match TRBD2. In germline, CDR1 is SGHTA, CDR2 FQGTGA. The CDR3 extends over 15 amino acids. The trim removed 5 bases at V and 9 bases at J, leaving 6 bases unmatched. Here the CDR3 DNA reads TGTGCCAGCAGCATCACGGGACTAGCGGGAGCTGAGCAGTTCTTC. Its protein is CASSITGLAGAEQFF.

CDR3 nucleotide sequence: TGTGCCAGCACCATACCCCGGCCCGGGACAGGGTTGAACAATGAGCAGTTCTTC. It yields the protein CASTIPRPGTGLNNEQFF. The chain is built from TRBV28 and TRBJ2-1; TRBD1 matches at 9 bases. This CDR3 has 18 residues. Germline assignment: CDR1 MDHEN and CDR2 SYDVKM. The trim removed 7 bases at V and 5 bases at J, leaving 18 bases unmatched.